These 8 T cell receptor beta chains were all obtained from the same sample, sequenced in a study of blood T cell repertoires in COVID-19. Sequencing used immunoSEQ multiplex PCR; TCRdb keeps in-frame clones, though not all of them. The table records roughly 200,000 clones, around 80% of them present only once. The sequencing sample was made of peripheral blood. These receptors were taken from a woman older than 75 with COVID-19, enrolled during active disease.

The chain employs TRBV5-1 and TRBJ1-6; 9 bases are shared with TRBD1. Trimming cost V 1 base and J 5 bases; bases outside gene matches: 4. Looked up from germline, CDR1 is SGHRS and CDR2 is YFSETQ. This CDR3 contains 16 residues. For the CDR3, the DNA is TGCGCCAGCAGCTTGTTCGGGGACAGGGATAATTCACCCCTCCACTTT. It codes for CASSLFGDRDNSPLHF.

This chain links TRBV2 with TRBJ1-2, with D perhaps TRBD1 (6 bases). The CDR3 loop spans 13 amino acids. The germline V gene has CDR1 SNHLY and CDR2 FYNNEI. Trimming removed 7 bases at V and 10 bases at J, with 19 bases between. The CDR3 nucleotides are TGTGCCAGCAAATTATCCAGGGAGGGGGACTACACCTTC. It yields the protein CASKLSREGDYTF. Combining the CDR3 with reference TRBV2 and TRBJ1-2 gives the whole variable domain EPEVTQTPSHQVTQMGQEVILRCVPISNHLYFYWYRQILGQKVEFLVSFYNNEISEKSEIFDDQFSVERPDGSNFTLKIRSTKLEDSAMYFCASKLSREGDYTFGSGTRLTVV.

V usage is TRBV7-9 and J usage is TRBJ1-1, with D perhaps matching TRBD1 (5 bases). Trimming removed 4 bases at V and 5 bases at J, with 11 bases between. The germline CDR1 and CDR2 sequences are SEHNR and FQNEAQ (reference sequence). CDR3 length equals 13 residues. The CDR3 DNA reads TGTGCCAGCAGCTCGACCGACAGAACTGAAGCTTTCTTT. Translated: CASSSTDRTEAFF.

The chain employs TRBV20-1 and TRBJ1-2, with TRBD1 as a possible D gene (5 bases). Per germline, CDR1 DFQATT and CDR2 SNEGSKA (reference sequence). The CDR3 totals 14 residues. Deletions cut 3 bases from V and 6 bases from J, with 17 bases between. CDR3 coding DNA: TGCAGTGCTAGTAAGGGGCTGGGGAAGAATGGCTACACCTTC. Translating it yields CSASKGLGKNGYTF.

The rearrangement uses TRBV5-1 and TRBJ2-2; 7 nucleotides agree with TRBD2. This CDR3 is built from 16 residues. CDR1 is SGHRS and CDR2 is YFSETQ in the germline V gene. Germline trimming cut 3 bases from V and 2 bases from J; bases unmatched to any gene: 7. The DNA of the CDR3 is TGCGCCAGCAGCTCTCAGCCGGGGGGAAACACCGGGGAGCTGTTTTTT. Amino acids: CASSSQPGGNTGELFF.

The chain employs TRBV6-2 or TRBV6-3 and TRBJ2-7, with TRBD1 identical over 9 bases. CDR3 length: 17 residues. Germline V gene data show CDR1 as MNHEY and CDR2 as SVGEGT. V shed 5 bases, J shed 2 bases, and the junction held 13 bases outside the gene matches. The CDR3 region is CASSNTYGTGRPYEQYF. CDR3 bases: TGTGCCAGCAGTAACACCTATGGGACAGGGCGACCCTACGAGCAGTACTTC.

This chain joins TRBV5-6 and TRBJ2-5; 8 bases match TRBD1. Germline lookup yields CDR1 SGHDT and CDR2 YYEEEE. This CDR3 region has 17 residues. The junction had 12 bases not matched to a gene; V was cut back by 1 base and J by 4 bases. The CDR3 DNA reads TGTGCCAGCAGCTTGCGCCGTGACAGGGGTTTTGGAGAGACCCAGTACTTC. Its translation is CASSLRRDRGFGETQYF.

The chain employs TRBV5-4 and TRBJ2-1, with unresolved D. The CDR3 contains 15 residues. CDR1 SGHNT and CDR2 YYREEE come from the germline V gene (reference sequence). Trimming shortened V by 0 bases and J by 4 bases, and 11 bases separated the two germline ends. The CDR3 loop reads CASSLEQMPYNEQFF. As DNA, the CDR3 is TGTGCCAGCAGCTTGGAACAGATGCCGTACAATGAGCAGTTCTTC.